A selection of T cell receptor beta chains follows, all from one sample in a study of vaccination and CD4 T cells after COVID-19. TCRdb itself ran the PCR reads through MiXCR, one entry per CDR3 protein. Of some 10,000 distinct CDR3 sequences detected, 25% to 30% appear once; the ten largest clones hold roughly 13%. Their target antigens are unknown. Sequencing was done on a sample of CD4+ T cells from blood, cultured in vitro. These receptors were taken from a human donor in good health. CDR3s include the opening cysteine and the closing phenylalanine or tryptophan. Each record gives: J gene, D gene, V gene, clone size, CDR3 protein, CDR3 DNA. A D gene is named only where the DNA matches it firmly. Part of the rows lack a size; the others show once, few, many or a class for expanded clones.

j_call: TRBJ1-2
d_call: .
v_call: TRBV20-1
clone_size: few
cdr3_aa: CSARDGADYGYTF
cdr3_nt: TGCAGTGCTAGAGATGGGGCAGACTATGGCTACACCTTC

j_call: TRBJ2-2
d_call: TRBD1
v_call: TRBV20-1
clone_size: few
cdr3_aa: CSASESGQGPNTGELFF
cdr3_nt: TGCAGTGCTAGCGAATCGGGACAGGGGCCAAATACCGGGGAGCTGTTTTTT

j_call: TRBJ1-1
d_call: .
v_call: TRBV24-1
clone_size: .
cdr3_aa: CATGRGFTEAFF
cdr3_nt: TGTGCCACCGGAAGGGGGTTCACTGAAGCTTTCTTT

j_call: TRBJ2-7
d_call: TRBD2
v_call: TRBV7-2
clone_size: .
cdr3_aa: CASSLDTSGAYEQYF
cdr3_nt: TGTGCCAGCAGCTTAGATACTAGCGGAGCCTACGAGCAGTACTTC

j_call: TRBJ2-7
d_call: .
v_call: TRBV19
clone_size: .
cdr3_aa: CASSNPPGGASYEQYF
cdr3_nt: TGTGCCAGTAGTAACCCCCCGGGGGGCGCATCCTACGAGCAGTACTTC

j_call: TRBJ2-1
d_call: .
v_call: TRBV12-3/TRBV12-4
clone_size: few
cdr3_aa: CASSLGGPHNEQFF
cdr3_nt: TGTGCCAGCAGCCTCGGAGGGCCCCACAATGAGCAGTTCTTC

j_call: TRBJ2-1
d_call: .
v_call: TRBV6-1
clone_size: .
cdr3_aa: CASSGGRISEQFF
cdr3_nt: TGTGCCAGCAGTGGAGGTAGAATAAGTGAGCAGTTCTTC

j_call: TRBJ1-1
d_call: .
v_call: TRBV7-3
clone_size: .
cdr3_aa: CASSPGRGLLAFF
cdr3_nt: TGTGCCAGCAGCCCGGGACGGGGATTGTTGGCTTTCTTT

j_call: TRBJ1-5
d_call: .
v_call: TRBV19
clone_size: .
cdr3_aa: CASSKDREGSQPQHF
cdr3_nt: TGTGCCAGTAGCAAGGACAGAGAAGGGAGTCAGCCCCAGCATTTT

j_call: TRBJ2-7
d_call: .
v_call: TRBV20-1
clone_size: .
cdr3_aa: CSAPPGSDYEQYF
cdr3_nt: TGCAGTGCCCCGCCCGGGAGCGATTACGAGCAGTACTTC

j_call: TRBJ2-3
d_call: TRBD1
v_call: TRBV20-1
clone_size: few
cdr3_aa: CSAQRQGGTDTQYF
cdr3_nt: TGCAGTGCTCAACGACAGGGTGGCACAGATACGCAGTATTTT

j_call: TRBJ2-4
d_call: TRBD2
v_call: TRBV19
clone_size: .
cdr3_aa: CASSMASGENIQYF
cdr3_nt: TGTGCCAGTAGTATGGCTAGCGGGGAAAACATTCAGTACTTC

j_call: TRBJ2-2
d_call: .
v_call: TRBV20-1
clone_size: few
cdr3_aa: CSASYPERDTGELFF
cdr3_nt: TGCAGTGCTAGTTACCCTGAGCGCGACACCGGGGAGCTGTTTTTT

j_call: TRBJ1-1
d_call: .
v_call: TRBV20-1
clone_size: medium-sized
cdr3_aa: CSANRSPNTEAFF
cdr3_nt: TGCAGTGCTAACCGGAGTCCGAACACTGAAGCTTTCTTT

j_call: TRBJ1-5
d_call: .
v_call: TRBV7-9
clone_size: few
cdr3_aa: CASSLVGAINQPQHF
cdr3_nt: TGTGCCAGCAGCTTAGTGGGGGCAATCAATCAGCCCCAGCATTTT

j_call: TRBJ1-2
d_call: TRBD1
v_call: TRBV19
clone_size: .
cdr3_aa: CASSLRDRGYGYTF
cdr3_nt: TGTGCCAGTAGTCTCCGGGACAGGGGCTATGGCTACACCTTC

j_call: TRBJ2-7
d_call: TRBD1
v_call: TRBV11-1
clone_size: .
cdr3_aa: CASSSDREEQYF
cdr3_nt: TGTGCCAGCAGCTCCGACAGGGAAGAGCAGTACTTC

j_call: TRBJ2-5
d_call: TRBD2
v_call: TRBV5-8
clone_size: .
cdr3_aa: CASSKGTGGETQYF
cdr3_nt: TGTGCCAGCAGCAAAGGGACGGGGGGAGAGACCCAGTACTTC

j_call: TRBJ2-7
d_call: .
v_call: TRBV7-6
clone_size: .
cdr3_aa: CASSLREIGEQYF
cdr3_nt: TGTGCCAGCAGCTTACGGGAGATCGGCGAGCAGTACTTC

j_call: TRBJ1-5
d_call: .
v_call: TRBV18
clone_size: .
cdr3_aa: CASSPPGVDQPQHF
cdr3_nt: TGTGCCAGCTCACCACCAGGGGTGGATCAGCCCCAGCATTTT

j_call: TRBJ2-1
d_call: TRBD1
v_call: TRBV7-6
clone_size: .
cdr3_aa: CASSSEGTGINEQFF
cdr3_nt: TGTGCCAGCAGCTCGGAGGGGACAGGGATTAATGAGCAGTTCTTC

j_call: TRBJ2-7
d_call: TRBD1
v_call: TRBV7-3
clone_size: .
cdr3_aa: CASSPGTAPYEQYF
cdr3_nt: TGTGCCAGCAGCCCCGGGACAGCACCCTACGAGCAGTACTTC

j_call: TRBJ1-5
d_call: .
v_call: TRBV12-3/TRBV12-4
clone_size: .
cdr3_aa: CASNSGMDSNQPQHF
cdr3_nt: TGTGCCAGCAATTCAGGGATGGATAGCAATCAGCCCCAGCATTTT

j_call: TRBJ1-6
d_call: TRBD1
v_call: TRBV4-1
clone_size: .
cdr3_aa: CASSSGQVYNSPLHF
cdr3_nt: TGCGCCAGCAGCTCGGGACAGGTCTATAATTCACCCCTCCACTTT

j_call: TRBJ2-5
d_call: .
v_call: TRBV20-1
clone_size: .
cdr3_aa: CSANKPQGGSSLPTQYF
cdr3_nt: TGCAGTGCCAACAAACCTCAGGGGGGTTCGAGCCTTCCGACCCAGTACTTC

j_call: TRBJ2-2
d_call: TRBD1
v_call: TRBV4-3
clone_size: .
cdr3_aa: CASSQGARGRDGELFF
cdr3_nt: TGCGCCAGCAGCCAAGGGGCCAGGGGGCGCGACGGGGAGCTGTTTTTT

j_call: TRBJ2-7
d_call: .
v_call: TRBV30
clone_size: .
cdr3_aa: CAWSPGLEREQYF
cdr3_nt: TGTGCCTGGAGTCCTGGGCTTGAGAGGGAGCAGTACTTC

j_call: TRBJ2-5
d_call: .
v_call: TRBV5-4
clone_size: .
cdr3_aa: CASSFQETQYF
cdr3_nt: TGTGCCAGCAGCTTCCAAGAGACCCAGTACTTC

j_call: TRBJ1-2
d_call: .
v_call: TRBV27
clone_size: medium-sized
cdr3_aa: CASSNGRDGYTF
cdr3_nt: TGTGCCAGCAGTAATGGGAGGGATGGCTACACCTTC

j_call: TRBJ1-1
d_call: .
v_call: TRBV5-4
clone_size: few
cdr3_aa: CASSPTQGNTEAFF
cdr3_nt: TGTGCCAGCAGCCCCACCCAGGGAAACACTGAAGCTTTCTTT

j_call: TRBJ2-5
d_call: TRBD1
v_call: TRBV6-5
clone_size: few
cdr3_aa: CASSYSGTGGETQYF
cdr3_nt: TGTGCCAGCAGTTACTCCGGGACAGGGGGAGAGACCCAGTACTTC

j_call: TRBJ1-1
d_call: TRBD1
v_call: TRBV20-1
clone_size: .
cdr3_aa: CSVPGTGTTEAFF
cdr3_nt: TGCAGTGTCCCGGGGACAGGGACCACTGAAGCTTTCTTT

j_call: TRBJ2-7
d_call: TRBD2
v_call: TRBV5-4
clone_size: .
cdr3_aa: CASSSVSGSLSYEQYF
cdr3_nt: TGTGCCAGCAGCTCCGTAAGCGGGAGCCTCTCCTACGAGCAGTACTTC

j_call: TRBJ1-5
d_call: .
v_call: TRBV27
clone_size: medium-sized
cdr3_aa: CASSPQTGNPNQPQHF
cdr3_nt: TGTGCCAGCAGTCCCCAGACAGGTAACCCAAATCAGCCCCAGCATTTT

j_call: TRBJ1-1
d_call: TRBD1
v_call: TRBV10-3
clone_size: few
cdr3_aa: CATHSRGGNTEAFF
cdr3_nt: TGTGCCACGCACAGCAGGGGGGGTAACACTGAAGCTTTCTTT

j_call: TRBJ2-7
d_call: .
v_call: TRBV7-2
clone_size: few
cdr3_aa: CASSLLSGQSSYEQYF
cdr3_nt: TGTGCCAGCAGCTTACTGAGTGGACAAAGCTCCTACGAGCAGTACTTC

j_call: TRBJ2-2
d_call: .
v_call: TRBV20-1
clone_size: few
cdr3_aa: CSARMAGVPNTGELFF
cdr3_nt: TGCAGTGCTAGAATGGCAGGCGTACCGAACACCGGGGAGCTGTTTTTT

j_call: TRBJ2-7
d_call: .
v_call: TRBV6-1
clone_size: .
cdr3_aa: CASSGRVGEMGEQYF
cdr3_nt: TGTGCCAGCAGTGGCCGGGTCGGAGAGATGGGGGAGCAGTACTTC

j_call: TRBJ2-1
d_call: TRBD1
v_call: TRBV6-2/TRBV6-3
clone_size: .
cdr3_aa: CASSWTGYEQFF
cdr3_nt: TGTGCCAGCAGTTGGACAGGGTATGAGCAGTTCTTC

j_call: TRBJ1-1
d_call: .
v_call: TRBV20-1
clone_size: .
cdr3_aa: CSGGRDMNTEAFF
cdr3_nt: TGCAGTGGCGGAAGGGATATGAACACTGAAGCTTTCTTT

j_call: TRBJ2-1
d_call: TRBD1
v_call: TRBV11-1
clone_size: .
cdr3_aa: CASSFGTGAYNEQFF
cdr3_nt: TGTGCCAGCAGCTTCGGGACAGGGGCCTACAATGAGCAGTTCTTC

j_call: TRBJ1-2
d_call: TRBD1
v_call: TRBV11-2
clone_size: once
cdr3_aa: CASSSGPRTGVFFYGYTF
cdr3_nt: TGTGCCAGCAGCTCTGGACCGAGGACAGGGGTCTTTTTCTATGGCTACACCTTC

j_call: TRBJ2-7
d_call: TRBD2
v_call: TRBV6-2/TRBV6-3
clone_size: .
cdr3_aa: CASRIAGTSVRSEQYF
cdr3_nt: TGTGCCAGCAGGATAGCCGGGACTAGCGTCAGGTCCGAGCAGTACTTC

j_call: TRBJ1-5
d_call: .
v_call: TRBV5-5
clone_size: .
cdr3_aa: CASSPADSNQPQHF
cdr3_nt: TGTGCCAGCAGCCCCGCAGATAGCAATCAGCCCCAGCATTTT

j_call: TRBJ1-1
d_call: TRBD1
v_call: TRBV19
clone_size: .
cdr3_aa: CASPGQGPGANTEAFF
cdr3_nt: TGTGCCAGCCCAGGACAGGGGCCGGGGGCAAACACTGAAGCTTTCTTT

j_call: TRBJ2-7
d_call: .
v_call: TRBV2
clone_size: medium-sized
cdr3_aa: CASSAPLEGYEQYF
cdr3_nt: TGTGCCAGCAGTGCCCCCCTAGAAGGCTACGAGCAGTACTTC

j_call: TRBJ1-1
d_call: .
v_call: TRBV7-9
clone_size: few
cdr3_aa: CASSTIRRADTEAFF
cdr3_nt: TGTGCCAGCAGCACAATACGGAGGGCCGACACTGAAGCTTTCTTT

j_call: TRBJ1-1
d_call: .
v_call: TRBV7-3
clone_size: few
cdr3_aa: CASSPTATGPEAFF
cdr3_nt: TGTGCCAGCAGCCCAACAGCTACAGGGCCTGAAGCTTTCTTT

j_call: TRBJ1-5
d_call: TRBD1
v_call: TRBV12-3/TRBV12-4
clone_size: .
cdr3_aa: CASSPHLGNRGNQPQHF
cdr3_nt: TGTGCCAGCAGTCCCCACCTTGGGAACAGGGGAAATCAGCCCCAGCATTTT

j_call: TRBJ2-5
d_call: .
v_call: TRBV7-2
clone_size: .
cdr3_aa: CASTPGGVETQYF
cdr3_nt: TGTGCCAGTACCCCCGGCGGGGTAGAGACCCAGTACTTC